Shown below are 28 T cell receptor beta chains from a single sample sequenced in a study of control samples from healthy donors and cancer patients. Assay used: immunoSEQ multiplex PCR; TCRdb lists only in-frame clones, some missing. The sample holds 65,000 to 90,000 clones, about 95% seen once. Sequencing was carried out using blood. The receptors were sampled from a woman aged 25-40 years in good health.

The chain joins TRBV5-1 to TRBJ1-1; D not resolved. Looked up from germline, CDR1 is SGHRS and CDR2 is YFSETQ. The germline V and J ends were trimmed by 6 bases and 0 bases, with 9 bases remaining between them. This CDR3 comprises 13 residues. CDR3 residues: CASMRILNTEAFF. The CDR3 nucleotides read TGCGCCAGCATGAGAATATTGAACACTGAAGCTTTCTTT.

The rearrangement links TRBV15 to TRBJ1-2; possible D gene TRBD1, 5 bases. The CDR3 spans 15 residues. Per the germline V gene, CDR1 is LNHNV and CDR2 is YYDKDF (reference sequence). Deletions cut 4 bases from V and 2 bases from J, with 14 bases between. The CDR3 loop reads CATSKSSGLNYGYTF. In DNA form, the CDR3 reads TGTGCCACCAGCAAATCATCGGGACTAAACTATGGCTACACCTTC.

The V gene is TRBV7-9, the J gene TRBJ1-1, with D perhaps TRBD1 (6 bases). The V end was cut by 3 bases, the J end by 8 bases, with 13 bases between. The CDR3 covers 13 residues. Germline V lookup: CDR1 SEHNR, CDR2 FQNEAQ (reference sequence). This CDR3 is CASSFQGGEEAFF. CDR3 DNA sequence: TGTGCCAGCAGCTTTCAAGGGGGGGAAGAAGCTTTCTTT.

Here the CDR3 DNA reads TGTGCCAGCAACCTTAATGGTTACGAGCAGTACTTC. It yields the protein CASNLNGYEQYF. The rearrangement links TRBV7-9 to TRBJ2-7, with no clear D. V lost 7 bases and J lost 4, with 11 bases in between. The CDR3 contains 12 residues. From germline, CDR1 is SEHNR and CDR2 FQNEAQ (reference sequence).

The chain couples TRBV19 to TRBJ2-3, with 7 bases fitting TRBD2. The CDR3 extends over 17 amino acids. Germline V gives CDR1 LNHDA, CDR2 SQIVND (reference sequence). Trimming took 6 bases from V and 1 from J; bases not matched to a gene: 13. CDR3 nucleotide sequence: TGTGCCAGTAGCGCACTCGGACTAGTCTCGGGCACAGATACGCAGTATTTT. Translation: CASSALGLVSGTDTQYF.

The chain has TRBV28 and TRBJ1-5; 9 positions agree with TRBD1. The germline V gene has CDR1 MDHEN and CDR2 SYDVKM. V was pared by 3 bases and J by 5 bases, with 11 bases of the junction left unmatched. This CDR3 is built from 17 residues. Here the CDR3 DNA reads TGTGCCAGCAGTTTGCTCCGGACAGGGGAGGCACATCAGCCCCAGCATTTT. It codes for CASSLLRTGEAHQPQHF.

This clone has a handful of counts. The CDR3 bases are TGCAGCGTTGAAGTCGGGCCTCGGGGCCTGACTGAAGCTTTCTTT. It encodes CSVEVGPRGLTEAFF. This chain links TRBV29-1 with TRBJ1-1; possibly TRBD1 for D (5 bases). Looked up from germline, CDR1 is SQVTM and CDR2 is ANQGSEA. The CDR3 length is 15 residues. Trimming shortened V by 1 base and J by 5 bases, and 17 bases separated the two germline ends. Supplemented by reference TRBV29-1 and TRBJ1-1, the full variable domain reads SAVISQKPSRDICQRGTSLTIQCQVDSQVTMMFWYRQQPGQSLTLIATANQGSEATYESGFVIDKFPISRPNLTFSTLTVSNMSPEDSSIYLCSVEVGPRGLTEAFFGQGTRLTVV.

This sequence joins TRBV6-4 and TRBJ1-1, with D possibly matching TRBD1 (6 bases). With 8 bases removed from V and 4 bases from J, the gap between germline ends came to 17 bases. From germline, CDR1 is MRHNA and CDR2 SNTAGT. There are 14 residues in the CDR3. This chain's CDR3 is CASPDRTGGTEAFF. The CDR3 bases are TGTGCCAGCCCCGACAGGACGGGAGGCACTGAAGCTTTCTTT.

V usage is TRBV7-9 and J usage is TRBJ1-2; D perhaps matches TRBD1 (6 bases). Germline V CDR1 and CDR2: SEHNR, FQNEAQ (reference sequence). The CDR3 covers 17 residues. The V gene lost 3 bases and the J gene lost 4 bases, with 21 bases spanning the gap. CDR3 loop: CASSFPVRGAPSYGYTF. As DNA, the CDR3 is TGTGCCAGCAGCTTTCCGGTTAGGGGGGCGCCTAGCTATGGCTACACCTTC.

The chain employs TRBV5-1 and TRBJ1-3; TRBD1 is a possible D gene (5 bases). From germline, CDR1 is SGHRS and CDR2 YFSETQ. V was shortened by 7 bases and J by 0 bases, with 17 bases between the two germline ends. The CDR3 length is 16 residues. The CDR3 spells CASEPYPGLSGNTIYF. Here the CDR3 DNA reads TGCGCCAGCGAACCTTACCCGGGGCTCTCTGGAAACACCATATATTTT.

The chain joins TRBV6-5 to TRBJ2-6, with D hard to call. V was pared by 2 bases and J by 4 bases, with 6 bases between. CDR1 is MNHEY, CDR2 SVGAGI, per germline. CDR3 length: 14 amino acids. CDR3: CASSYLGGANVLTF. The CDR3 nucleotides are TGTGCCAGCAGTTACCTCGGGGGGGCCAACGTCCTGACTTTC.

The CDR3 loop is CASSQDINYGYTF. The CDR3 DNA reads TGTGCCAGCAGCCAAGACATTAACTATGGCTACACCTTC. The chain combines TRBV14 with TRBJ1-2; D is ambiguous. This CDR3 has 13 residues. In germline, CDR1 is SGHDN, CDR2 FVKESK. V lost 0 bases to trimming and J lost 1 base, with 3 bases between them. Using reference TRBV14 and TRBJ1-2 for the parts outside the CDR3, the full variable domain is EAGVTQFPSHSVIEKGQTVTLRCDPISGHDNLYWYRRVMGKEIKFLLHFVKESKQDESGMPNNRFLAERTGGTYSTLKVQPAELEDSGVYFCASSQDINYGYTFGSGTRLTVV.

The CDR3 DNA sequence: TGTGCCAGCAGCCCCCGGGACAGGGGCCATGAAAAACTGTTTTTT. This translates into CASSPRDRGHEKLFF. The chain recombines TRBV3-1 (or the pseudogene TRBV3-2) with TRBJ1-4; 10 bases fit TRBD1. V lost 4 bases, J lost 6 bases, and 5 bases stayed unmatched. The CDR3 is 15 amino acids. Germline CDR1 reads LGHDT; CDR2 reads YNNKEL (reference sequence).

The chain is built from TRBV12-5 and TRBJ2-1; 9 positions match TRBD2. The CDR3 has 15 amino acids. Losses at the gene ends were 1 base for V and 2 bases for J; bases not matched to a gene: 0. Germline-derived CDR1 and CDR2 are LGHNT and FRNRAP. The CDR3 coding sequence is TGTGCTAGTGGTTTGGGACTAGCGGCCTACAATGAGCAGTTCTTC. Its protein is CASGLGLAAYNEQFF.

In its sample, this clone was seen a few times. This chain uses TRBV6-5 with TRBJ2-7, with D possibly being TRBD1 (6 bases). Deletions cut 6 bases from V and 4 bases from J, with 16 bases between. Germline V gene data show CDR1 as MNHEY and CDR2 as SVGAGI. The CDR3 extends over 14 amino acids. The CDR3 DNA sequence: TGTGCCAGCAGGAACCCCGACAGGTATTACGAGCAGTACTTC. This encodes CASRNPDRYYEQYF.

The gene calls are TRBV4-1 and TRBJ1-2, with D perhaps TRBD1 (5 bases). Trimming shortened V by 1 base and J by 5 bases, and 17 bases separated the two germline ends. The germline V gene encodes CDR1 MGHRA and CDR2 YSYEKL. This CDR3 has 16 amino acids. CDR3 sequence: CASSQGQTLQSYGYTF. CDR3 nucleotides: TGCGCCAGCAGCCAAGGACAGACCCTTCAGAGTTATGGCTACACCTTC.

The gene calls are TRBV6-5 and TRBJ1-6; TRBD1 matches at 7 bases. The ends lost 6 bases at V and 9 bases at J; junction bases unmatched: 5. The CDR3 sequence is 13 residues long. Germline values: CDR1 MNHEY, CDR2 SVGAGI. The DNA for the CDR3 is TGTGCCAGCAGCCACGGACAGGCTTCACCCCTCCACTTT. Its translation: CASSHGQASPLHF.

CDR3 sequence reads: CSVEDLANEAFF. CDR3 bases: TGCAGCGTTGAAGATCTAGCGAATGAAGCTTTCTTT. The rearrangement uses TRBV29-1 and TRBJ1-1; D gene uncertain. CDR3 length: 12 amino acids. The ends were cut back, 0 bases at V and 7 bases at J, with 9 bases in the middle. The germline V gene encodes CDR1 SQVTM and CDR2 ANQGSEA.

This sequence joins TRBV19 and TRBJ1-1; possibly TRBD1 for D (6 bases). Germline V gene sequence: CDR1 LNHDA, CDR2 SQIVND (reference sequence). Trimming pared 7 bases from V and 1 base from J, leaving 16 bases between. This CDR3 contains 15 residues. In DNA, the CDR3 is TGTGCCAGTACCTCTAGGGGGACGGCGAACACTGAAGCTTTCTTT. This gives the protein CASTSRGTANTEAFF.

The genes are TRBV12-3 or TRBV12-4 and TRBJ1-4; no reliable D call. V shed 5 bases and J shed 8 bases, with 9 bases lying between them. The CDR3 consists of 12 residues. CDR3 sequence (DNA): TGTGCCAGCAGTCCCATGTACGAAAAACTGTTTTTT. Amino acid sequence: CASSPMYEKLFF.

The J gene is TRBJ2-1, the V gene TRBV10-1; no definite D call. Germline V gives CDR1 WNHNN, CDR2 SYGVQD (reference sequence). Trimming shortened V by 4 bases and J by 8 bases, and 12 bases separated the two germline ends. The CDR3 is 13 amino acids. CDR3 amino acids: CASSVFGGHEQFF. The CDR3 nucleotides read TGCGCCAGCAGTGTGTTCGGTGGTCATGAGCAGTTCTTC.

The rearrangement uses TRBV27 and TRBJ1-5; possible D gene TRBD1, 6 bases. This CDR3 is built from 15 residues. Trimming took off 4 bases at V and 7 bases at J, with 17 bases between the two ends. Germline V gene data show CDR1 as MNHEY and CDR2 as SMNVEV (reference sequence). Written as DNA, the CDR3 is TGTGCCAGCAGTTCCACTCAGGGGATATGGCAGCCCCAGCATTTT. Translation: CASSSTQGIWQPQHF.

The CDR3 loop is CAISESLLAGNRKETQYF. In nucleotides, the CDR3 is TGTGCCATCAGTGAGTCTTTACTAGCGGGGAACAGAAAAGAGACCCAGTACTTC. The chain couples TRBV10-3 to TRBJ2-5; 10 bases are shared with TRBD2. Germline-derived CDR1 and CDR2 are ENHRY and SYGVKD. J was trimmed by 3 bases and V by 0 bases; bases with no gene match: 10. There are 18 residues in the CDR3.

J is TRBJ1-4 and V is TRBV7-8; D may be TRBD1 (5 bases). Deletions cut 5 bases from V and 8 bases from J, with 27 bases between. The CDR3 is 18 residues long. The germline gives CDR1 SGHVS, CDR2 FQNEAQ. The CDR3 loop reads CASSLNIGGGLSGEKLFF. The DNA of the CDR3 is TGTGCCAGCAGCCTCAACATAGGCGGGGGATTATCCGGAGAAAAACTGTTTTTT.

This chain uses TRBV9 with TRBJ1-2, with D possibly being TRBD1 (5 bases). From germline, CDR1 is SGDLS and CDR2 YYNGEE. With 4 bases removed from V and 12 bases from J, the gap between germline ends came to 28 bases. CDR3 length: 16 amino acids. In nucleotides, the CDR3 is TGTGCCAGCAGCTCCCACGTGGGACCTTTGGACGGAAGCCACACCTTC. Encoded protein: CASSSHVGPLDGSHTF.

In this sample, this clone turned up once. The DNA is left out, because the CDR3 cannot be placed on it with certainty; the CDR3 is given as TCRdb lists it. The chain has TRBV4-1 and TRBJ2-3; the DNA was not used to check the table's D call, TRBD2. With termini counted, the CDR3 has 14 amino acids. The V gene's germline CDR1 is MGHRA and CDR2 YSYEKL. The CDR3 region is CASSQNQFGGGAVF.

The chain combines TRBV7-9 with TRBJ1-5; D remains ambiguous. With 1 base removed from V and 7 bases from J, the gap between germline ends came to 5 bases. This CDR3 has 12 amino acids. From germline, CDR1 is SEHNR and CDR2 FQNEAQ (reference sequence). Here the CDR3 DNA reads TGTGCCAGCAGCTTAGGCGACCAGCCCCAGCATTTT. It yields the protein CASSLGDQPQHF.

V gene TRBV6-5 combines with J gene TRBJ2-1, with D maybe TRBD1 (6 bases). The germline V and J ends were trimmed by 2 bases and 4 bases, with 12 bases remaining between them. The CDR3 is 15 residues long. The germline CDR1 and CDR2 sequences are MNHEY and SVGAGI. The CDR3 spells CASSYDRGWYNEQFF. The CDR3 DNA is TGTGCCAGCAGTTACGATAGGGGGTGGTACAATGAGCAGTTCTTC.